Listed here are 25 T cell receptor beta chains from one sample, sequenced in a study of cytomegalovirus exposure and HLA in healthy donors. The study ran its PCR with 60 Vbeta and 13 Jbeta primers. Profiled with immunoSEQ multiplex PCR; TCRdb holds only in-frame clones, not every one. The sample lists 180,000 or so clones, approximately 80% occurring once. Sequences were obtained from PBMCs. Receptor source: a man aged 18 to 30 in good health and CMV-seronegative.

CDR3 protein: CASSSTGTQFF. The CDR3 DNA reads TGTGCCAGCAGTTCGACAGGGACGCAGTTCTTC. This chain connects TRBV28 to TRBJ2-1; 7 nucleotides line up with TRBD1. Trimming removed 4 bases from V and 12 bases from J; junction bases left unmatched: 3. The CDR3 covers 11 residues. The germline V gene encodes CDR1 MDHEN and CDR2 SYDVKM.

This clone was seen a few times. The chain couples TRBV10-3 to TRBJ2-7; D is perhaps TRBD2 (6 bases). Germline CDR1 ENHRY, CDR2 SYGVKD. The CDR3 contains 15 residues. Deletions cut 0 bases from V and 2 bases from J, with 11 bases between. The CDR3 DNA follows: TGTGCCATCAGTGAGTCCCCAGGACTACCCTACGAGCAGTACTTC. Protein sequence: CAISESPGLPYEQYF.

The sample holds a few counts of this clone. The V call is TRBV16, the J call TRBJ1-1; 9 bases fit TRBD1. The germline V gene encodes CDR1 KGHSY and CDR2 FQNENV. Unmatched junction bases numbered 5, after V lost 6 bases and J lost 3 bases. This CDR3 is 14 amino acids long. In DNA form, the CDR3 reads TGTGCCAGCAGGGGGGACAGGGCTTACACTGAAGCTTTCTTT. Translation: CASRGDRAYTEAFF. The full variable domain, with the rest looked up from reference TRBV16 and TRBJ1-1, is GEEVAQTPKHLVRGEGQKAKLYCAPIKGHSYVFWYQQVLKNEFKFLISFQNENVFDETGMPKERFSAKCLPNSPCSLEIQATKLEDSAVYFCASRGDRAYTEAFFGQGTRLTVV.

This clone was observed a few times. The chain has TRBV28 and TRBJ2-7; maybe TRBD1 (6 bases). Trimming removed 3 bases from V and 4 bases from J, with 16 bases in between. Per the germline V gene, CDR1 is MDHEN and CDR2 is SYDVKM. The CDR3 runs to 15 residues. The CDR3 region is CASSLPGQGLYEQYF. The CDR3 DNA is TGTGCCAGCAGTTTGCCTGGGCAGGGGTTGTACGAGCAGTACTTC.

V and J are TRBV30 and TRBJ2-7, with unresolved D. CDR1 GTSNPN and CDR2 SVGIG come from the germline V gene (reference sequence). Trimming left V 3 bases short and J 4 bases short, with 13 bases between. The CDR3 is made up of 13 amino acids. CDR3 sequence: CAWSRPLRYEQYF. CDR3 nucleotides: TGTGCCTGGAGCCGCCCCTTGCGGTACGAGCAGTACTTC.

CDR3 amino acids: CSVEFSGGASDEQFF. The CDR3 region has the DNA TGCAGCGTTGAATTTAGCGGGGGGGCCTCCGATGAGCAGTTCTTC. This rearrangement joins TRBV29-1 to TRBJ2-1; 11 bases are shared with TRBD2. CDR3 length equals 15 residues. Germline CDR1 and CDR2: SQVTM and ANQGSEA. The V segment lost 2 bases and the J segment 8 bases; nucleotides outside the gene matches: 8.

V and J are TRBV6-5 and TRBJ1-5; D call uncertain. Trimming removed 5 bases from V and 4 bases from J, with 15 bases in between. CDR1 is MNHEY, CDR2 SVGAGI, per germline. The CDR3 contains 15 residues. The CDR3 DNA sequence: TGTGCCAGCAGTAGGAGGCCGACCCCTAATCAGCCCCAGCATTTT. This gives the protein CASSRRPTPNQPQHF.

This chain uses TRBV2 with TRBJ1-4; 8 nucleotides agree with TRBD1. The V gene's germline CDR1 is SNHLY and CDR2 FYNNEI. This CDR3 has 15 residues. V trimming: 5 bases; J trimming: 8 bases; junction bases outside the gene matches: 10. The CDR3 loop is CASSRRQGLGEKLFF. The CDR3 nucleotides read TGTGCCAGCAGTAGGCGACAGGGGTTGGGCGAAAAACTGTTTTTT.

This chain links TRBV11-2 with TRBJ2-3; D is possibly TRBD1 (7 bases). V lost 11 bases and J lost 0, with 27 bases in between. Looked up from germline, CDR1 is SGHAT and CDR2 is FQNNGV. The CDR3 runs 18 residues. The CDR3 nucleotides read TGTGCCGCCCCGAAAAGGGCAGGGGGGATATCTAGCACAGATACGCAGTATTTT. This gives the protein CAAPKRAGGISSTDTQYF.

The rearrangement uses TRBV6-1 and TRBJ2-7, with 7 bases fitting TRBD1. There are 13 residues in the CDR3. Germline CDR1 reads MNHNS; CDR2 reads SASEGT. Losses at the gene ends were 5 bases for V and 2 bases for J; bases not matched to a gene: 3. The DNA of the CDR3 is TGTGCCAGCAGTCGGGACAGCCCCTACGAGCAGTACTTC. This gives the protein CASSRDSPYEQYF.

The gene calls are TRBV6-9 and TRBJ2-3, with 11 positions matching TRBD2. V lost 7 bases to trimming and J lost 6 bases; unmatched junction nucleotides: 21. CDR1 and CDR2 from the germline V gene are MNHGY and SVAAGI. CDR3 size: 19 residues. Here the CDR3 reads CASTLHEAGIAGGNDTQYF. The CDR3 DNA reads as TGTGCCAGCACCTTACACGAGGCGGGAATAGCGGGGGGGAACGATACGCAGTATTTT.

The V gene is TRBV28, the J gene TRBJ1-1; 10 bases are a match to TRBD1. Trimming cost V 2 bases and J 11 bases; bases outside gene matches: 5. This CDR3 comprises 13 residues. Germline CDR1 is MDHEN and CDR2 is SYDVKM. The CDR3 protein is CASSLGTGDGAFF. In DNA, the CDR3 is TGTGCCAGCAGTTTAGGGACAGGGGATGGGGCTTTCTTT.

The genes are TRBV6-1 and TRBJ2-3; TRBD2 agrees at 11 bases. The length of the CDR3 is 15 residues. Looked up from germline, CDR1 is MNHNS and CDR2 is SASEGT. V lost 6 bases and J lost 2; bases outside the gene matches: 4. The CDR3 loop is CASSRLAGTTDTQYF. The DNA of the CDR3 is TGTGCCAGCAGCAGACTAGCGGGGACCACAGATACGCAGTATTTT.

This clone has just a few counts. The chain has TRBV19 and TRBJ2-1, with D tentatively TRBD2 (5 bases). V was pared by 2 bases and J by 6 bases, with 14 bases between. CDR3 length: 15 amino acids. CDR1 is LNHDA, CDR2 SQIVND, per germline (reference sequence). Here the CDR3 DNA reads TGTGCCAGTAGTATATGGGCGGGTACGAGCAATGAGCAGTTCTTC. Translation gives CASSIWAGTSNEQFF.

V is TRBV11-2 and J is TRBJ1-2, with TRBD1 as a possible D gene (6 bases). The V gene lost 5 bases and the J gene lost 8 bases, with 12 bases spanning the gap. The V gene's germline CDR1 is SGHAT and CDR2 FQNNGV. The CDR3 is 12 residues long. CDR3 DNA sequence: TGTGCCAGCAGCGCCGTGAGGGGGGGCTACACCTTC. It encodes CASSAVRGGYTF. The full variable domain, rest sourced from reference TRBV11-2 and TRBJ1-2, is EAGVAQSPRYKIIEKRQSVAFWCNPISGHATLYWYQQILGQGPKLLIQFQNNGVVDDSQLPKDRFSAERLKGVDSTLKIQPAKLEDSAVYLCASSAVRGGYTFGSGTRLTVV.

This chain joins TRBV28 and TRBJ1-5, with D tentatively TRBD1 (5 bases). This CDR3 spans 15 amino acids. Germline assignment: CDR1 MDHEN and CDR2 SYDVKM. V shed 3 bases and J shed 2 bases, with 11 bases lying between them. The CDR3 DNA is TGTGCCAGCAGTTTGCAGGGTGTAGGCAATCAGCCCCAGCATTTT. It is translated as CASSLQGVGNQPQHF.

The rearrangement uses TRBV27 and TRBJ2-5; the match to TRBD2 covers 8 bases. The V segment lost 8 bases and the J segment 2 bases; nucleotides outside the gene matches: 10. Germline V gene lookup returns CDR1 MNHEY and CDR2 SMNVEV (reference sequence). The CDR3 runs 15 residues. CDR3 coding DNA: TGTGCCAGCCAGGGGAAGGTAGCGGGACAAGAGACCCAGTACTTC. Translation gives CASQGKVAGQETQYF.

The chain uses TRBV2 and TRBJ1-5; 9 bases map to TRBD1. The CDR3 covers 14 residues. V shed 7 bases and J 6 bases; nucleotides not matched to a gene: 7. The germline CDR1 and CDR2 sequences are SNHLY and FYNNEI. Here the CDR3 reads CASNPTGGPQPQHF. CDR3 DNA sequence: TGTGCCAGCAACCCTACAGGGGGCCCTCAGCCCCAGCATTTT. Complete variable domain (other parts from reference TRBV2 and TRBJ1-5): EPEVTQTPSHQVTQMGQEVILRCVPISNHLYFYWYRQILGQKVEFLVSFYNNEISEKSEIFDDQFSVERPDGSNFTLKIRSTKLEDSAMYFCASNPTGGPQPQHFGDGTRLSIL.

This rearrangement joins TRBV7-3 to TRBJ1-3; D gene uncertain. This CDR3 region has 14 residues. CDR1 and CDR2 (germline): SGHTA, FQGTGA. The germline V and J ends were trimmed by 6 bases and 0 bases, with 9 bases remaining between them. The CDR3 is CASSHSFSGNTIYF. Written as DNA, the CDR3 is TGTGCCAGCAGTCACAGCTTCTCTGGAAACACCATATATTTT.

The chain combines TRBV9 with TRBJ2-3; 8 bases are shared with TRBD1. Germline loops: CDR1 SGDLS, CDR2 YYNGEE. CDR3 length: 16 amino acids. The trim removed 4 bases at V and 0 bases at J, leaving 7 bases unmatched. DNA for the CDR3: TGTGCCAGCAGCATCGGACAGGGAAGAAGCACAGATACGCAGTATTTT. Translated: CASSIGQGRSTDTQYF. Full variable domain (outside the CDR3, taken from reference TRBV9 and TRBJ2-3): DSGVTQTPKHLITATGQRVTLRCSPRSGDLSVYWYQQSLDQGLQFLIQYYNGEERAKGNILERFSAQQFPDLHSELNLSSLELGDSALYFCASSIGQGRSTDTQYFGPGTRLTVL.

V gene TRBV9 combines with J gene TRBJ2-3; the D gene is possibly TRBD2 (5 bases). Trimming cost V 4 bases and J 3 bases, with 15 bases left between them. Germline V lookup: CDR1 SGDLS, CDR2 YYNGEE. This CDR3 is 15 amino acids long. DNA for the CDR3: TGTGCCAGCAGCCTCGGACGGACTCTTACAGATACGCAGTATTTT. Its translation: CASSLGRTLTDTQYF.

The chain uses TRBV7-2 and TRBJ2-1, with a tentative D call TRBD2 (6 bases). Germline V gene sequence: CDR1 SGHTA, CDR2 FQGNSA. The V end lost 4 bases, the J end lost 9 bases, and 13 bases lay between the germline ends. The CDR3 consists of 13 residues. CDR3 protein: CASSWDWNPEQFF. The CDR3 DNA is TGTGCCAGCAGCTGGGACTGGAACCCTGAGCAGTTCTTC.

CDR3 in amino acids: CASSSWDSNYGYTF. The CDR3 bases are TGTGCCAGCAGTTCCTGGGACAGTAACTATGGCTACACCTTC. The chain uses TRBV27 and TRBJ1-2, with 7 bases aligning to TRBD1. Trimming at V came to 4 bases and at J to 1 base, leaving 3 bases not matched to a gene. The germline gives CDR1 MNHEY, CDR2 SMNVEV (reference sequence). CDR3 length: 14 residues.

The chain is built from TRBV4-1 and TRBJ1-1; D unclear. Germline V gene sequence: CDR1 MGHRA, CDR2 YSYEKL. The CDR3 has 14 residues. V gave up 0 bases and J gave up 7 bases, with 12 bases separating them. The CDR3 sequence is CASSQDYNTFEAFF. DNA of the CDR3: TGCGCCAGCAGCCAAGATTATAACACCTTTGAAGCTTTCTTT.

The chain couples TRBV29-1 to TRBJ1-2; 7 nucleotides line up with TRBD1. The CDR3 extends over 12 amino acids. Trimming removed 7 bases from V and 7 bases from J; junction bases left unmatched: 9. Germline CDR1 reads SQVTM; CDR2 reads ANQGSEA. The CDR3, as DNA: TGCAGCGGCCGGGACAGTCCTCGTGGCTACACCTTC. It encodes CSGRDSPRGYTF. The variable domain in full, with the rest retrieved from reference TRBV29-1 and TRBJ1-2, is SAVISQKPSRDICQRGTSLTIQCQVDSQVTMMFWYRQQPGQSLTLIATANQGSEATYESGFVIDKFPISRPNLTFSTLTVSNMSPEDSSIYLCSGRDSPRGYTFGSGTRLTVV.